Below, one T cell receptor (beta chain) is given with its context. V dropped 4 bases and J dropped 0 bases, with 9 bases sitting between them. Germline V gene lookup returns CDR1 SGHTA and CDR2 FQGNSA. The CDR3 contains 15 residues. Authors' analysis steps: Reference gene primer amplification in the assay estimated nucleated cell counts. The method was immunoSEQ multiplex PCR; TCRdb's version includes in-frame clones alone and lacks a portion of them. That table gives V, J and clone size, and the DNA gave D and trimming. Of fewer than 250,000 clones in the sample, around nine tenths were seen once. These data are taken from a study of blood T cell repertoires in COVID-19. Looking at the study overall: Some COVID-19 samples were acute and others convalescent; all came from the United States, Italy and Spain. Sample material is recorded as cDNA or gDNA derived from T cells, B-cell-depleted T cells, or PBMCs.

The sequence came from a man aged 35 to 55 with acute or convalescent COVID-19. The V gene is TRBV7-2, the J gene TRBJ2-2, with D hard to call. Sequencing used peripheral blood. The CDR3 DNA sequence: TGTGCCAGCAGCTCTGACTCGGCGAACACCGGGGAGCTGTTTTTT. Translated: CASSSDSANTGELFF.